The clone carrying this T cell receptor beta chain was detected only once. Here immunoSEQ multiplex PCR was the method, and the copy in TCRdb shows in-frame clones only, minus some. The sample holds 250,000 or so clones; roughly 86% are singletons and the top ten take 2% to 3%. This entry belongs to a study of blood T cell repertoires in COVID-19. V was pared by 5 bases and J by 5 bases, with 18 bases between. CDR1 is SNHLY and CDR2 is FYNNEI in the germline V gene. CDR3 length equals 16 residues. The V and J genes are TRBV2 and TRBJ1-4, with D maybe TRBD1 (6 bases). The sequence was collected from a woman aged 25-40 years with acute COVID-19. The specimen was PBMCs or T cells enriched from blood (not recorded which). The CDR3 DNA is TGTGCCAGCAGTCGCTTCCCAGGGGACGAAAATGAAAAACTGTTTTTT. As protein: CASSRFPGDENEKLFF.